This T cell receptor beta chain was sequenced for a study of human T cells and chemical hapten exposure. Study as a whole: Patches that contained 0.01% DPC were applied to the upper back and read at 6 days.

TCRdb used MiXCR to reprocess the RACE reads, holding one entry per CDR3 protein. The sample has roughly 100,000 distinct CDR3 sequences; 10% to 14% are singletons. This clonotype was observed a handful of times. Its antigen remains unidentified. Looked up from germline, CDR1 is SEHNR and CDR2 is FQNEAQ (reference sequence). The CDR3 runs 15 residues. Trimming stripped 1 base from V and 3 bases from J, with 11 bases between. Time point specified: pre-sensitization, week 0. Treatment meaning: therapeutic diphenylcyclopropenone sensitization with weekly scalp DPC. The total RNA was obtained from whole blood that was not fractionated. Study conclusions and caveats: Donors in the study had alopecia, meaning their immune response may differ from healthy people's.

The chain joins TRBV7-9 to TRBJ2-3, with a tentative D call TRBD2 (6 bases). This material consisted of whole blood, taken in connection with sensitization to the hapten diphenylcyclopropenone (DPC). This clonotype was obtained from a woman aged 60-75 years with alopecia areata. Some clones in this sample may be carry-over from other donors' samples. The chain's CDR3 is CASSLELASTDTQYF. CDR3 in DNA: TGTGCCAGCAGCTTAGAACTAGCCTCAACAGATACGCAGTATTTT.